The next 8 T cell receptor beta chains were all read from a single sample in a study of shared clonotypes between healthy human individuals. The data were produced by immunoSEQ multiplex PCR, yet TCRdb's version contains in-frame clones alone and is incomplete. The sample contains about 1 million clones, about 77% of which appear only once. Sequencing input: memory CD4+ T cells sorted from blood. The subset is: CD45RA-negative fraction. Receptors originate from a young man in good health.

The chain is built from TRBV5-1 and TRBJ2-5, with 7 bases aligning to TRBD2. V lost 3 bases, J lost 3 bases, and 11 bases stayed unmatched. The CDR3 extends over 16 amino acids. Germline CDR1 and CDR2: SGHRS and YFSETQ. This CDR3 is CASSSDPSLAEETQYF. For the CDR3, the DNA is TGCGCCAGCAGCTCTGATCCGAGCCTAGCGGAAGAGACCCAGTACTTC.

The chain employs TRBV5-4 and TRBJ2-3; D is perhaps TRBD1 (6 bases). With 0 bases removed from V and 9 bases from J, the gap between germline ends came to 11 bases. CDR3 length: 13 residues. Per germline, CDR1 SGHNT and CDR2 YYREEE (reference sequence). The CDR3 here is CASSLGQGYTQYF. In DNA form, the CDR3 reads TGTGCCAGCAGCTTGGGGCAGGGGTACACGCAGTATTTT.

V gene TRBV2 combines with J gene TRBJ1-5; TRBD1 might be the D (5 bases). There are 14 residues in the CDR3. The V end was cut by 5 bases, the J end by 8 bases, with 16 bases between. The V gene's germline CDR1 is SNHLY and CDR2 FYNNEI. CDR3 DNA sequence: TGTGCCAGCAGTTCTCAGGGAGGCGTGAAGCCCCAGCATTTT. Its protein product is CASSSQGGVKPQHF.

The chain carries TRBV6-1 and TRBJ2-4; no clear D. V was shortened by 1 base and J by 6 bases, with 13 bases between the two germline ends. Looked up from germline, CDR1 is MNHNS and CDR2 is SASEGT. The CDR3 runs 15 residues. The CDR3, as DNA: TGTGCCAGCAGTGAAGGCGGAACCAATATAAACATTCAGTACTTC. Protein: CASSEGGTNINIQYF.

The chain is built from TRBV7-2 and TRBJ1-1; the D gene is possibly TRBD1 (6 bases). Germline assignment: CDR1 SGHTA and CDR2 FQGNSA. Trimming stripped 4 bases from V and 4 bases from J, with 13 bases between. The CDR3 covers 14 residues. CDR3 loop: CASSWREGGTEAFF. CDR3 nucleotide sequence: TGTGCCAGCAGCTGGAGGGAAGGGGGCACTGAAGCTTTCTTT.

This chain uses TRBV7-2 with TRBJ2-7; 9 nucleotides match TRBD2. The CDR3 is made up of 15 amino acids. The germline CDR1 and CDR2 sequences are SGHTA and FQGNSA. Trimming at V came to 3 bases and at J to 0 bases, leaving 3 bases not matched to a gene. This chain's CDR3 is CASSFASGASYEQYF. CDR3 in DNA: TGTGCCAGCAGCTTTGCTAGCGGGGCCTCCTACGAGCAGTACTTC.

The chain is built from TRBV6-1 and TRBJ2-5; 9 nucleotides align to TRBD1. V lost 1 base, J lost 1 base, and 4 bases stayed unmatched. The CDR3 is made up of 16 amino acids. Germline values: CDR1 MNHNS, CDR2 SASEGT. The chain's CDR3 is CASSEEGTGIQETQYF. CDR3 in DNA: TGTGCCAGCAGTGAAGAAGGGACAGGGATCCAAGAGACCCAGTACTTC.

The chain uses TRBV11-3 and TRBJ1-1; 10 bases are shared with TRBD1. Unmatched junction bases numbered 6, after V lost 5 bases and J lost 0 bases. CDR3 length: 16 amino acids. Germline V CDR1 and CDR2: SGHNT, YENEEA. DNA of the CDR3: TGTGCCAGCAGCCCAGGACAGGGGGAGGTGAACACTGAAGCTTTCTTT. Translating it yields CASSPGQGEVNTEAFF.